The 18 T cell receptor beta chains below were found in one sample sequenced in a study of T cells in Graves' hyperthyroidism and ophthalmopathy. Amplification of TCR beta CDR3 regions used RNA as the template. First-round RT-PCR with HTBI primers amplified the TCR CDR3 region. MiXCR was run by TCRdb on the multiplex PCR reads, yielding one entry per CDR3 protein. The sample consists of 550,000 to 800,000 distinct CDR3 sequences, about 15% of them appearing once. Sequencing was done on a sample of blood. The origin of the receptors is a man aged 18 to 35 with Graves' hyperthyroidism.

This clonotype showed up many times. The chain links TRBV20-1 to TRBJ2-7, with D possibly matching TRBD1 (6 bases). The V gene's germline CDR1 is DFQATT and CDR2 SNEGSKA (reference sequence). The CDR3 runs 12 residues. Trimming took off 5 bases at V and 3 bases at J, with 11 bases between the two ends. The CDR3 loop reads CSAGNRDYEQYF. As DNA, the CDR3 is TGCAGTGCTGGGAACAGGGACTACGAGCAGTACTTC.

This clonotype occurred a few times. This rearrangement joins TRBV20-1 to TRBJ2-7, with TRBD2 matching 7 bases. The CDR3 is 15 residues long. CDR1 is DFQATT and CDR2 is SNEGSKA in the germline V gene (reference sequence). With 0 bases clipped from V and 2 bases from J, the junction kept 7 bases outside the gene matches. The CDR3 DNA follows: TGCAGTGCTAGAGATCTCGAGCGGGAAACCTACGAGCAGTACTTC. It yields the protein CSARDLERETYEQYF.

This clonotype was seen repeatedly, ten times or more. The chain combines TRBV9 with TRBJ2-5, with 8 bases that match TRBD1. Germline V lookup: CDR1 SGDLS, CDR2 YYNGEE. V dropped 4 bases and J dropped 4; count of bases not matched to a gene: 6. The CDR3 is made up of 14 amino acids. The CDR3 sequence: CASSHGQGGETQYF. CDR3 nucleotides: TGTGCCAGCAGCCACGGACAGGGAGGAGAGACCCAGTACTTC. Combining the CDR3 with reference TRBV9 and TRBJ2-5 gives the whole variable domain DSGVTQTPKHLITATGQRVTLRCSPRSGDLSVYWYQQSLDQGLQFLIQYYNGEERAKGNILERFSAQQFPDLHSELNLSSLELGDSALYFCASSHGQGGETQYFGPGTRLLVL.

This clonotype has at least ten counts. The CDR3 spells CASSLVSSGLAGGDTQYF. The CDR3 DNA reads as TGTGCCAGCAGCTTAGTGTCTAGCGGCCTAGCGGGAGGAGATACGCAGTATTTT. This chain links TRBV7-9 with TRBJ2-3; TRBD2 matches 11 bases. V lost 1 base to trimming and J lost 5 bases; unmatched junction nucleotides: 11. Germline V CDR1 and CDR2: SEHNR, FQNEAQ (reference sequence). The CDR3 spans 18 residues.

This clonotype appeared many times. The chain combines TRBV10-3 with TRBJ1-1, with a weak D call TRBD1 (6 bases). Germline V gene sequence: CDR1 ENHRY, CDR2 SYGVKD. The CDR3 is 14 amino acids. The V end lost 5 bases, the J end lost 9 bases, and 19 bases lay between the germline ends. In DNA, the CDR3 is TGTGCCATCAGTACCCCGGGACAAATGACAAAAGCTTTCTTT. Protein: CAISTPGQMTKAFF.

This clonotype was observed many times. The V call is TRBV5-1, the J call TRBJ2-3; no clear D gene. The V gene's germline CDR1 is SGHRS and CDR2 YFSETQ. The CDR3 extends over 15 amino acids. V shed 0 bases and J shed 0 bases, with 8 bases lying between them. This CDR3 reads CASSLDGSSTDTQYF. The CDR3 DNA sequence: TGCGCCAGCAGCTTGGACGGCTCTAGCACAGATACGCAGTATTTT.

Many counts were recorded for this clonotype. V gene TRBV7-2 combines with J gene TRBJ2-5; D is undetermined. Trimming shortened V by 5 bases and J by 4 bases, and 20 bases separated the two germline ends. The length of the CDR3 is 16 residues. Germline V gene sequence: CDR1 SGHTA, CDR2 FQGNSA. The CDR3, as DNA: TGTGCCAGCAGCGATGATAAGGACCTGGGCCCAGAGACCCAGTACTTC. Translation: CASSDDKDLGPETQYF.

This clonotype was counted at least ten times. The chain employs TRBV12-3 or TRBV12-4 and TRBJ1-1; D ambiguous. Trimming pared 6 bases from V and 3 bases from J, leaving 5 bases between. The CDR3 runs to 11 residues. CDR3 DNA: TGTGCCAGCAGACTCGACACTGAAGCTTTCTTT. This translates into CASRLDTEAFF.

This CDR3 reads CASKGTGLNTEAFF. The CDR3 DNA follows: TGTGCCAGCAAGGGGACAGGGTTGAACACTGAAGCTTTCTTT. J is TRBJ1-1 and V is TRBV12-3 or TRBV12-4, with 9 bases identical to TRBD1. The junction had 3 bases not matched to a gene; V was cut back by 7 bases and J by 0 bases. The CDR3 has 14 residues.

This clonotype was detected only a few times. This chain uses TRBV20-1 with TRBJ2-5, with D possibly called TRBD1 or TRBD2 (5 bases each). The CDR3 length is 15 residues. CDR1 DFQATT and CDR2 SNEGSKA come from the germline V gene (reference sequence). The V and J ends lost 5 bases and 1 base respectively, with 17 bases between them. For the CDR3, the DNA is TGCAGTGCTTTAGCCGCCTCAGGGACCCAAGAGACCCAGTACTTC. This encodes CSALAASGTQETQYF.

CDR3 residues: CSITKPGLAGSTDTQYF. CDR3 bases: TGCAGTATTACAAAGCCGGGACTAGCGGGTAGCACAGATACGCAGTATTTT. The chain carries TRBV20-1 and TRBJ2-3; 12 bases match TRBD2. CDR1 is DFQATT and CDR2 is SNEGSKA in the germline V gene (reference sequence). Unmatched junction bases numbered 12, after V lost 8 bases and J lost 0 bases. The CDR3 has 17 residues.

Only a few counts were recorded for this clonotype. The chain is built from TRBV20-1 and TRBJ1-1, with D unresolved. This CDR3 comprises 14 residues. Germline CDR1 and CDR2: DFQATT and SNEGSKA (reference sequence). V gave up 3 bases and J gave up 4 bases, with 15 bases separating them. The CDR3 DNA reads TGCAGTGCTAGGAGACTCCGGGGAAGCACTGAAGCTTTCTTT. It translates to CSARRLRGSTEAFF.

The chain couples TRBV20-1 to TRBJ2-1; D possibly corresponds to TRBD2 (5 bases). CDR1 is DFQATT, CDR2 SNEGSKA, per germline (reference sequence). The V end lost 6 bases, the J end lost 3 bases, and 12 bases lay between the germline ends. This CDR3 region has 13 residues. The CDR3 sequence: CSAKRIHYNEQFF. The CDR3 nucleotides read TGCAGTGCCAAGCGGATTCACTACAATGAGCAGTTCTTC.

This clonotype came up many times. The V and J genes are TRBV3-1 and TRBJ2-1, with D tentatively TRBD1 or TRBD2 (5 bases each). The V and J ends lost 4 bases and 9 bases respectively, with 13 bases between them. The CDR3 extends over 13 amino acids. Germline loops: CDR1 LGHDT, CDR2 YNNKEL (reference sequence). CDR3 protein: CASSPATGGEQFF. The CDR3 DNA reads TGTGCCAGCAGCCCTGCAACTGGGGGTGAGCAGTTCTTC.

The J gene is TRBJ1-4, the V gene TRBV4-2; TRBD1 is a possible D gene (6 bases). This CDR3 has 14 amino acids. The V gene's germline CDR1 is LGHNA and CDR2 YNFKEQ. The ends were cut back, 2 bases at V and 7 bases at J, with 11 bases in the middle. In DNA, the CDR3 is TGTGCCAGCAGCCAACAGGGGAGGGGTGAAAAACTGTTTTTT. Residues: CASSQQGRGEKLFF.

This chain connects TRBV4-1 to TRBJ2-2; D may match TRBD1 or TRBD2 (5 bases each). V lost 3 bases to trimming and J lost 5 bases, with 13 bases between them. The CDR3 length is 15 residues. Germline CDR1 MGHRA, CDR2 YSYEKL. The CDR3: CASSQSLAGTGELFF. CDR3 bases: TGCGCCAGCAGCCAGTCTCTAGCAGGGACCGGGGAGCTGTTTTTT.

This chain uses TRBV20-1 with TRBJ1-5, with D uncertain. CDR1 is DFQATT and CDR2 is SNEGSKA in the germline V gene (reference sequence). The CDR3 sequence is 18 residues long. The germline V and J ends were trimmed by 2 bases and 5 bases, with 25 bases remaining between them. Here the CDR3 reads CSARPLEGLPADDQPQHF. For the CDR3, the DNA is TGCAGTGCTAGACCGCTAGAAGGTTTACCCGCAGACGATCAGCCCCAGCATTTT.

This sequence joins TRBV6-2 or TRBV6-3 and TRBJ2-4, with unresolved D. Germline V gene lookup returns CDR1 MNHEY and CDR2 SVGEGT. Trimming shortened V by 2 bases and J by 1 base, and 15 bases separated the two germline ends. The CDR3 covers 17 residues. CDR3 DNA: TGTGCCAGCAGTTACCTCGGTGGGGTCACCGCCAAAAACATTCAGTACTTC. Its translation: CASSYLGGVTAKNIQYF.